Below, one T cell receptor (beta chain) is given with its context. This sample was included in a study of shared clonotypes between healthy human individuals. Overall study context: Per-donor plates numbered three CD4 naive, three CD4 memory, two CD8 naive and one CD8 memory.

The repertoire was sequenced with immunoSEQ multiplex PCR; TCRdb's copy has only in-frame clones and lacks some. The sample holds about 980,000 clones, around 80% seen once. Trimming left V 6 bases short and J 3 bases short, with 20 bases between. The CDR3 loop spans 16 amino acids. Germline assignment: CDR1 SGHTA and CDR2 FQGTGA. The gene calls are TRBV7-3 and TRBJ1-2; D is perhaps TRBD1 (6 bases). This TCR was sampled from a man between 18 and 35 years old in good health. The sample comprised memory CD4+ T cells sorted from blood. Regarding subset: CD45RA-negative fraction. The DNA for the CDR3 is TGTGCCAGCAGTCCAAATGGGGGCAGCAGCCACTATGGCTACACCTTC. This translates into CASSPNGGSSHYGYTF.